This passage covers 20 T cell receptor beta chains from one sample sequenced in a study of blood T cell repertoires in COVID-19. TCRdb keeps only in-frame clones here, not all; method: immunoSEQ multiplex PCR. The sample has about 68,000 clones, roughly 90% seen once; the top ten hold 4.5% to 5.5%. Sequencing was performed on peripheral blood. The receptors shown here come from a woman in her fifties or sixties with active COVID-19.

The rearrangement joins TRBV14 to TRBJ1-1, with D maybe TRBD1 (6 bases). The germline V gene has CDR1 SGHDN and CDR2 FVKESK. This CDR3 is 13 amino acids long. V lost 2 bases and J 3 bases, leaving 7 bases between the germline ends. CDR3 nucleotides: TGTGCCAGCAGCCAAAGGGGGTACACTGAAGCTTTCTTT. Encoded protein: CASSQRGYTEAFF.

This chain connects TRBV6-2 or TRBV6-3 to TRBJ1-1, with 7 bases lining up with TRBD1. Unmatched junction bases numbered 7, after V lost 6 bases and J lost 9 bases. This CDR3 region has 12 residues. CDR1 MNHEY and CDR2 SVGEGT come from the germline V gene. DNA for the CDR3: TGTGCCAGCAGCCGCGGACAGGCTAAAGCTTTCTTT. This encodes CASSRGQAKAFF.

V is TRBV7-2 and J is TRBJ2-3; 8 bases match TRBD2. Per the germline V gene, CDR1 is SGHTA and CDR2 is FQGNSA. The CDR3 has 16 residues. V shed 1 base and J 0 bases; nucleotides not matched to a gene: 3. In DNA form, the CDR3 reads TGTGCCAGCAGCTTAGACGGGAGGGCTAGCACAGATACGCAGTATTTT. Protein product: CASSLDGRASTDTQYF.

The chain joins TRBV6-5 to TRBJ2-1; 7 bases align to TRBD1. Germline V gives CDR1 MNHEY, CDR2 SVGAGI. The length of the CDR3 is 14 residues. Trimming cost V 5 bases and J 6 bases; bases outside gene matches: 7. CDR3 nucleotides: TGTGCCAGCAGTAAACAGGGGAGCCTCAATGAGCAGTTCTTC. Amino acid sequence: CASSKQGSLNEQFF.

The genes are TRBV7-8 and TRBJ2-7, with no clear D. The CDR3 spans 15 residues. V lost 1 base to trimming and J lost 4 bases, with 14 bases between them. Germline loops: CDR1 SGHVS, CDR2 FQNEAQ. The CDR3 is CASSLGPSTFYEQYF. The CDR3 nucleotides read TGTGCCAGCAGCTTAGGACCATCGACTTTTTACGAGCAGTACTTC.

The V call is TRBV18, the J call TRBJ2-2; TRBD2 agrees at 9 bases. This CDR3 has 15 residues. Germline assignment: CDR1 KGHSH and CDR2 LQKENI. V was clipped by 3 bases and J by 6 bases; unmatched bases: 5. The CDR3 is CASSPQAGGSGELFF. For the CDR3, the DNA is TGTGCCAGCTCACCCCAAGCGGGAGGTTCCGGGGAGCTGTTTTTT.

The chain is built from TRBV19 and TRBJ2-5; maybe TRBD2 (5 bases). With 5 bases removed from V and 7 bases from J, the gap between germline ends came to 14 bases. The length of the CDR3 is 13 residues. CDR1 is LNHDA, CDR2 SQIVND, per germline (reference sequence). The CDR3 nucleotides are TGTGCCAGTAGTCGGGGAGACCGTTCGACCCAGTACTTC. Translation gives CASSRGDRSTQYF.

The chain uses TRBV5-1 and TRBJ2-3; the match to TRBD1 covers 9 bases. CDR1 SGHRS and CDR2 YFSETQ come from the germline V gene. Losses at the gene ends were 2 bases for V and 4 bases for J; bases not matched to a gene: 5. The CDR3 consists of 15 residues. The DNA for the CDR3 is TGCGCCAGCAGCTTCAGGACAGGGGACCCAGATACGCAGTATTTT. Protein sequence: CASSFRTGDPDTQYF.

The V and J genes are TRBV6-5 and TRBJ2-3, with D tentatively TRBD1 (6 bases). CDR1 is MNHEY, CDR2 SVGAGI, per germline. Trimming took off 5 bases at V and 1 base at J, with 10 bases between the two ends. The CDR3 extends over 14 amino acids. The CDR3 DNA reads TGTGCCAGCAGTCGGTCAGGGGGCACAGATACGCAGTATTTT. Translated, it gives CASSRSGGTDTQYF.

CDR3 DNA sequence: TGTGCCAGCATTAAGGACGGGAGGGCCGGGGAGCTGTTTTTT. Amino acid sequence: CASIKDGRAGELFF. The gene calls are TRBV2 and TRBJ2-2, with TRBD2 matching 8 bases. The CDR3 length is 14 residues. Germline V CDR1 and CDR2: SNHLY, FYNNEI. Unmatched junction bases numbered 7, after V lost 7 bases and J lost 6 bases.

The chain has TRBV28 and TRBJ2-3, with D tentatively TRBD2 (5 bases). The V end was cut by 6 bases, the J end by 8 bases, with 21 bases between. Germline loops: CDR1 MDHEN, CDR2 SYDVKM. The CDR3 runs to 15 residues. CDR3 sequence (DNA): TGTGCCAGCAGCCCCCCCGGAGGAGCGCGGGTTACGCAGTATTTT. Its protein is CASSPPGGARVTQYF.

The V and J genes are TRBV6-6 and TRBJ1-3; TRBD1 is a possible D gene (6 bases). This CDR3 spans 14 amino acids. Germline V CDR1 and CDR2: MNHNY, SVGAGI (reference sequence). Deletions cut 5 bases from V and 6 bases from J, with 14 bases between. CDR3 in DNA: TGTGCCAGCAGTCGGACAGCCATAGAAAACACCATATATTTT. Translated, it gives CASSRTAIENTIYF.

The chain has TRBV14 and TRBJ2-7; D is perhaps TRBD2 (6 bases). The germline V gene encodes CDR1 SGHDN and CDR2 FVKESK. The CDR3 extends over 14 amino acids. V lost 0 bases to trimming and J lost 5 bases, with 11 bases between them. The CDR3: CASSQDLGGNEQYF. As DNA, the CDR3 is TGTGCCAGCAGCCAAGATTTGGGCGGGAACGAGCAGTACTTC.

This clone was seen a single time. This rearrangement joins TRBV28 to TRBJ2-7; 7 nucleotides match TRBD2. CDR3 length: 14 amino acids. The germline V gene has CDR1 MDHEN and CDR2 SYDVKM. V shed 7 bases and J 2 bases; nucleotides not matched to a gene: 8. The CDR3 nucleotides are TGTGCCAGCAAAATTGCGGGAGCGGCCTACGAGCAGTACTTC. This codes for CASKIAGAAYEQYF.

The V and J genes are TRBV7-9 and TRBJ1-1; D is perhaps TRBD1 (6 bases). Per germline, CDR1 SEHNR and CDR2 FQNEAQ (reference sequence). Deletions cut 4 bases from V and 1 base from J, with 13 bases between. The CDR3 consists of 15 residues. The CDR3 DNA is TGTGCCAGCAGCTATTGGACAGAAACGAACACTGAAGCTTTCTTT. It encodes CASSYWTETNTEAFF.

The CDR3 loop reads CASSYSGDRSRREQYF. The CDR3 DNA reads TGTGCCAGCAGTTACTCGGGGGACAGGAGTAGGAGGGAGCAGTACTTC. The gene calls are TRBV6-2 or TRBV6-3 and TRBJ2-7, with 8 bases fitting TRBD1. Germline V gene data show CDR1 as MNHEY and CDR2 as SVGEGT. The trim removed 0 bases at V and 7 bases at J, leaving 11 bases unmatched. The CDR3 is 16 residues long.

The chain couples TRBV12-3 or TRBV12-4 to TRBJ2-7, with D possibly TRBD1 on 5 matching bases. Trimming removed 6 bases from V and 4 bases from J, with 13 bases in between. This CDR3 comprises 13 residues. CDR3 sequence (DNA): TGTGCCAGCAGGGCGGACACACGATACGAGCAGTACTTC. This translates into CASRADTRYEQYF.

This chain joins TRBV27 and TRBJ2-7; D might be TRBD2 (5 bases). The length of the CDR3 is 13 residues. Trimming left V 2 bases short and J 9 bases short, with 14 bases between. CDR1 and CDR2 from the germline V gene are MNHEY and SMNVEV (reference sequence). CDR3 residues: CASSLGRGLGQYF. CDR3 coding DNA: TGTGCCAGCAGTTTAGGCCGGGGTCTGGGGCAGTACTTC.

CDR3 sequence (DNA): TGCGCCAGCAGCTCACAACCACCAGGACAGGGGAGGGGCACTGAAGCTTTCTTT. It translates to CASSSQPPGQGRGTEAFF. The rearrangement uses TRBV5-1 and TRBJ1-1, with 9 bases aligning to TRBD1. The CDR3 runs 18 residues. V was clipped by 3 bases and J by 4 bases; unmatched bases: 16. Germline V gene data show CDR1 as SGHRS and CDR2 as YFSETQ.

The rearrangement joins TRBV2 to TRBJ1-3; no clear D gene. Trimming removed 3 bases from V and 1 base from J, with 7 bases in between. The CDR3 loop spans 14 amino acids. Germline V gene lookup returns CDR1 SNHLY and CDR2 FYNNEI. CDR3 sequence reads: CASSDRRSGNTIYF. In DNA, the CDR3 is TGTGCCAGCAGTGACAGGAGGTCTGGAAACACCATATATTTT. The entire variable domain, with the rest obtained from reference TRBV2 and TRBJ1-3, is as follows: EPEVTQTPSHQVTQMGQEVILRCVPISNHLYFYWYRQILGQKVEFLVSFYNNEISEKSEIFDDQFSVERPDGSNFTLKIRSTKLEDSAMYFCASSDRRSGNTIYFGEGSWLTVV.